The 14 T cell receptor beta chains below come from one sample, sequenced in a study of shared clonotypes between healthy human individuals (TCRdb year 2020). The library was generated by the immunoSEQ multiplex PCR assay. TCRdb stores this immuneACCESS table with in-frame sequences only. Part of the clones is absent; in the studies checked, under half of the shortfall reflects unresolved V genes, and no reason is known for the rest. The sample data list roughly 1,500,000 clones, and roughly 98.5% of these were observed just once. The ten largest clones capture approximately 0.38% of the sample. Material for sequencing was naive CD4+ T cells sorted from blood. The cell subset or site label for this specimen denotes: CD45RA+ positively selected. The receptor set was obtained from a man aged 25 to 40 in good health.

The V and J genes are TRBV5-6 and TRBJ2-7; D might be TRBD1 (5 bases). Trimming removed 1 base from V and 0 bases from J, with 17 bases in between. The CDR3 contains 17 residues. Germline V gene lookup returns CDR1 SGHDT and CDR2 YYEEEE. In DNA, the CDR3 is TGTGCCAGCAGCTTGTTTGGGGCCACCTTTAGCTCCTACGAGCAGTACTTC. This codes for CASSLFGATFSSYEQYF.

V and J are TRBV5-1 and TRBJ2-7, with D possibly called TRBD1 or TRBD2 (5 bases each). The V gene's germline CDR1 is SGHRS and CDR2 YFSETQ. V dropped 0 bases and J dropped 7 bases, with 17 bases sitting between them. The CDR3 has 15 residues. The CDR3 region is CASSLGGTGKLEQYF. In nucleotides, the CDR3 is TGCGCCAGCAGCTTGGGAGGGACGGGAAAATTAGAGCAGTACTTC.

The CDR3 loop reads CASSLIPAEYGYTF. DNA of the CDR3: TGTGCCAGCAGCTTGATCCCGGCCGAATATGGCTACACCTTC. This chain links TRBV5-6 with TRBJ1-2, with no clear D. This CDR3 comprises 14 residues. Between the trimmed V and J ends, which lost 1 base and 5 bases, there was a span of 12 bases. From germline, CDR1 is SGHDT and CDR2 YYEEEE.

The gene calls are TRBV28 and TRBJ1-2; D is undetermined. CDR3 length: 12 residues. V lost 4 bases, J lost 8 bases, and 11 bases lay in between. Germline-derived CDR1 and CDR2 are MDHEN and SYDVKM. CDR3 amino acids: CASSSTERGYTF. CDR3 bases: TGTGCCAGCAGTTCGACGGAAAGGGGCTACACCTTC.

J is TRBJ2-7 and V is TRBV11-3, with D perhaps TRBD1 or TRBD2 (7 bases each). The CDR3 is made up of 15 amino acids. Germline values: CDR1 SGHNT, CDR2 YENEEA. With 1 base removed from V and 4 bases from J, the gap between germline ends came to 14 bases. For the CDR3, the DNA is TGTGCCAGCAGCTTAGGTCCAGGGGGAGGGTACGAGCAGTACTTC. It codes for CASSLGPGGGYEQYF.

The chain has TRBV7-8 and TRBJ1-3; 7 nucleotides agree with TRBD1. V lost 4 bases and J lost 3; bases outside the gene matches: 6. The germline gives CDR1 SGHVS, CDR2 FQNEAQ. This CDR3 comprises 15 residues. CDR3 coding DNA: TGTGCCAGCAGCTGGGCGACAGGGCTTGGAAACACCATATATTTT. It yields the protein CASSWATGLGNTIYF.

This clone was counted once. The chain has TRBV7-9 and TRBJ2-7, with D possibly matching TRBD2 (5 bases). The V gene lost 5 bases and the J gene lost 0 bases, with 17 bases spanning the gap. The CDR3 length is 16 residues. Looked up from germline, CDR1 is SEHNR and CDR2 is FQNEAQ (reference sequence). The CDR3: CASSLEEGPLSYEQYF. The CDR3 nucleotides are TGTGCCAGCAGCCTGGAAGAGGGCCCCCTCTCCTACGAGCAGTACTTC. Full variable domain (outside the CDR3, taken from reference TRBV7-9 and TRBJ2-7): DTGVSQNPRHKITKRGQNVTFRCDPISEHNRLYWYRQTLGQGPEFLTYFQNEAQLEKSRLLSDRFSAERPKGSFSTLEIQRTEQGDSAMYLCASSLEEGPLSYEQYFGPGTRLTVT.

The CDR3 protein is CASSLSLRDRAGYTF. The CDR3 region has the DNA TGTGCCAGCAGTTTATCCCTCCGGGACAGGGCGGGCTACACCTTC. The chain couples TRBV28 to TRBJ1-2, with 9 bases identical to TRBD1. Losses at the gene ends were 1 base for V and 8 bases for J; bases not matched to a gene: 8. The CDR3 length is 15 residues. Per the germline V gene, CDR1 is MDHEN and CDR2 is SYDVKM.

The rearrangement links TRBV5-4 to TRBJ2-1; 11 bases match TRBD2. The CDR3 consists of 15 residues. Trimming removed 4 bases from V and 10 bases from J; junction bases left unmatched: 10. CDR1 SGHNT and CDR2 YYREEE come from the germline V gene (reference sequence). CDR3 nucleotide sequence: TGTGCCAGCAGCCCCGGGACTAGCGGAGTCAAAGAGCAGTTCTTC. Protein product: CASSPGTSGVKEQFF.

In the case of this clone: In the same sample, other DNA sequences code for this CDR3. The chain recombines TRBV7-2 with TRBJ2-3; a weak D match, TRBD1 (6 bases). The V gene lost 3 bases and the J gene lost 2 bases, with 9 bases spanning the gap. Germline V gene lookup returns CDR1 SGHTA and CDR2 FQGNSA. This CDR3 has 14 amino acids. CDR3 protein: CASSLGTYTDTQYF. CDR3 sequence (DNA): TGTGCCAGCAGCTTGGGGACATACACAGATACGCAGTATTTT.

The CDR3 region is CASSLVSGWQFF. CDR3 sequence (DNA): TGTGCCAGCAGCTTAGTTTCGGGATGGCAGTTCTTC. The chain combines TRBV7-2 with TRBJ2-1; D is perhaps TRBD2 (5 bases). There are 12 residues in the CDR3. Looked up from germline, CDR1 is SGHTA and CDR2 is FQGNSA. V shed 1 base and J shed 12 bases, with 10 bases lying between them.

In DNA form, the CDR3 reads TGTGCCAGCACCTCTCTAGGTGGCTACACCTTC. Translation gives CASTSLGGYTF. The chain links TRBV12-1 to TRBJ1-2. TRBV12-1 is tagged as a pseudogene. This CDR3 comprises 11 residues.

V usage is TRBV7-2 and J usage is TRBJ2-3; 8 positions agree with TRBD2. The CDR3 consists of 15 residues. J lost 1 base, V lost 4 bases, and 4 bases had no gene match. Germline CDR1 SGHTA, CDR2 FQGNSA. As DNA, the CDR3 is TGTGCCAGCAGCTCACCAGCGGGAGGCACAGATACGCAGTATTTT. It translates to CASSSPAGGTDTQYF.

The gene calls are TRBV19 and TRBJ2-3; 10 bases align to TRBD2. CDR1 LNHDA and CDR2 SQIVND come from the germline V gene (reference sequence). The CDR3 has 13 residues. V lost 7 bases to trimming and J lost 3 bases; unmatched junction nucleotides: 1. The CDR3 DNA reads TGTGCCAGTAATAGCGGGAGGACAGATACGCAGTATTTT. Its protein product is CASNSGRTDTQYF.